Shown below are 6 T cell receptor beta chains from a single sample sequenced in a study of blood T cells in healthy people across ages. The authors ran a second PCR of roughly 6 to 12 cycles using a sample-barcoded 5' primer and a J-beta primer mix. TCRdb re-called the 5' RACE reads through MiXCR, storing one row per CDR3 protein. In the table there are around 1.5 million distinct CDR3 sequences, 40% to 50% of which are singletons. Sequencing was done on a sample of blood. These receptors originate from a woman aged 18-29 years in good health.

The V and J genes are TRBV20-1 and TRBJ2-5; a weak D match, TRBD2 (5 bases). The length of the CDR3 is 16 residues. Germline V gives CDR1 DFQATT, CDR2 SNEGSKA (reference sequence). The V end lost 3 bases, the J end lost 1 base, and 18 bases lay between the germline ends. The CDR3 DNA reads TGCAGTGCTAGGAAAATGGGCGAGGGCCTCCAAGAGACCCAGTACTTC. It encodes CSARKMGEGLQETQYF.

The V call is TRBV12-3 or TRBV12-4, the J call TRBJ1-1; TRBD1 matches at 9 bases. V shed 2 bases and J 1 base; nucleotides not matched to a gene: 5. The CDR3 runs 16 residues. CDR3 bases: TGTGCCAGCAGTTTAATGTCGGGACAGGGGAACACTGAAGCTTTCTTT. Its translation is CASSLMSGQGNTEAFF.

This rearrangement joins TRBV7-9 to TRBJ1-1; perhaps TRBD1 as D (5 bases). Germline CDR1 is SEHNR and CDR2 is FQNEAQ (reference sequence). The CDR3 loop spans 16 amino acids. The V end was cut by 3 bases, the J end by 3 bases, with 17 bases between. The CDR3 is CASSLNPGRGDTEAFF. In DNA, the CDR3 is TGTGCCAGCAGCTTGAACCCCGGGAGGGGTGACACTGAAGCTTTCTTT.

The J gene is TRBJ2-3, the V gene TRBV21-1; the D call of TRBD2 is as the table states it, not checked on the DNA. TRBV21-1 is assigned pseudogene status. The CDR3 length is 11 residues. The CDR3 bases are TGTGCCAGCGGGGAGGTGGATACGCAGTATTTT. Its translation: CASGEVDTQYF.

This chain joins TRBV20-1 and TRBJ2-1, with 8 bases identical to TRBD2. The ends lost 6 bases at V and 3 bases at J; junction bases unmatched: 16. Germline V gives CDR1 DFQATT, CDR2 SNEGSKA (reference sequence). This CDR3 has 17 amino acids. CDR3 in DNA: TGCAGTGCCCAGGGACCCGAAGCGGGAGCCATCTACAATGAGCAGTTCTTC. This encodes CSAQGPEAGAIYNEQFF.

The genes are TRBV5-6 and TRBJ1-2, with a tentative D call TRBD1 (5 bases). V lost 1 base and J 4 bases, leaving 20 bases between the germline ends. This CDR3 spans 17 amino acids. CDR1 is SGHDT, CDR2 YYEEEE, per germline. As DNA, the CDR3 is TGTGCCAGCAGCTTGTTAGGTCGCCAGGGAGAGGGCTATGGCTACACCTTC. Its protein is CASSLLGRQGEGYGYTF.